These 9 T cell receptor beta chains came from one sample sequenced in a study of neurological immune-mediated disorders. Time point specified: technical triplicate 2. TCRdb re-analysed the 5' RACE reads in MiXCR, keeping a single row per CDR3 protein. The sample contains roughly 61,000 distinct CDR3 sequences, more than 20% of which appear only once. The sequencing sample was made of PBMCs. These receptor sequences come from a man between 60 and 75 years old with HTLV-1-associated myelopathy (HAM/TSP).

Details on this clonotype: This may stem from a read error, because a much larger clone lies one nucleotide away. The chain uses TRBV7-2 and TRBJ2-7; 7 bases are shared with TRBD2. The CDR3 runs to 15 residues. After removal of 5 bases from V and 2 bases from J, the junction contained 9 bases not matched to a gene. CDR1 and CDR2 (germline): SGHTA, FQGNSA. This CDR3 reads CASSRHVTSTYEQYF. The CDR3, as DNA: TGTGCCAGCAGCCGCCACGTGACTAGCACCTACGAGCAGTACTTC.

This clonotype appeared many times. The chain uses TRBV7-2 and TRBJ2-7; D might be TRBD1 (5 bases). V was shortened by 5 bases and J by 1 base, with 12 bases between the two germline ends. CDR1 SGHTA and CDR2 FQGNSA come from the germline V gene. The length of the CDR3 is 14 residues. This CDR3 is CASSRGGASYEQYF. The DNA of the CDR3 is TGTGCCAGCAGCCGCGGTGGGGCATCCTACGAGCAGTACTTC.

This clonotype was counted only a few times. The V gene is TRBV5-1, the J gene TRBJ1-1; D call uncertain. Per germline, CDR1 SGHRS and CDR2 YFSETQ. The CDR3 is made up of 15 amino acids. The V and J ends lost 0 bases and 2 bases respectively, with 11 bases between them. CDR3 residues: CASSLEVVPNTEAFF. The CDR3 nucleotides are TGCGCCAGCAGCTTGGAGGTGGTCCCAAACACTGAAGCTTTCTTT.

Points on this clonotype: The junction differs from germline at one of its ends, possibly a read error. The J gene is TRBJ2-6, the V gene TRBV19, with D maybe TRBD1 (7 bases). The germline V gene encodes CDR1 LNHDA and CDR2 SQIVND (reference sequence). The CDR3 extends over 17 amino acids. Here the CDR3 reads CASRPGGGGSVANVMTF. The CDR3 nucleotides are TGTGCCAGTAGACCCGGTGGAGGGGGCTCTGTGGCCAACGTCATGACTTTC.

This clonotype was found once. This rearrangement joins TRBV20-1 to TRBJ2-7; 7 nucleotides agree with TRBD1. The CDR3 is made up of 14 amino acids. V shed 5 bases, J shed 0 bases, and the junction held 7 bases outside the gene matches. Per the germline V gene, CDR1 is DFQATT and CDR2 is SNEGSKA (reference sequence). CDR3 bases: TGCAGTGCTGTACGACAGGGCAACTCCTACGAGCAGTACTTC. It encodes CSAVRQGNSYEQYF.

Written as DNA, the CDR3 is TGTGCCAGCAGCCCCTACGGGACAGGAAGCACCGGGGAGCTGTTTTTT. Protein product: CASSPYGTGSTGELFF. The chain combines TRBV5-5 with TRBJ2-2, with 8 bases lining up with TRBD1. The CDR3 is made up of 16 amino acids. The V gene's germline CDR1 is SGHKS and CDR2 YYEKEE (reference sequence). J gave up 4 bases and V 4 bases, and 9 bases lay outside the gene matches. Based on the CDR3 plus reference TRBV5-5 and TRBJ2-2, the full variable domain is DAGVTQSPTHLIKTRGQQVTLRCSPISGHKSVSWYQQVLGQGPQFIFQYYEKEERGRGNFPDRFSARQFPNYSSELNVNALLLGDSALYLCASSPYGTGSTGELFFGEGSRLTVL.

The chain uses TRBV6-1 and TRBJ2-7; D not resolved. V was trimmed by 6 bases and J by 8 bases, leaving 17 bases between them. Germline V gene data show CDR1 as MNHNS and CDR2 as SASEGT. The CDR3 length is 13 residues. The CDR3 DNA is TGTGCCAGCAGCGCCCCCAGAGTGGATAAGCAGTACTTC. As protein: CASSAPRVDKQYF.

This clonotype has a count of ten or more. The CDR3 spells CASSFALKYNEQFF. CDR3 in DNA: TGTGCCAGCAGTTTTGCACTAAAGTACAATGAGCAGTTCTTC. The rearrangement uses TRBV12-3 or TRBV12-4 and TRBJ2-1; D remains unclear. V was shortened by 3 bases and J by 4 bases, with 10 bases between the two germline ends. The length of the CDR3 is 14 residues.

This clonotype was seen many times. The gene calls are TRBV7-9 and TRBJ1-3; unclear D gene. The CDR3 runs 15 residues. The germline CDR1 and CDR2 sequences are SEHNR and FQNEAQ (reference sequence). Trimming left V 6 bases short and J 3 bases short, with 15 bases between. The CDR3 DNA reads TGTGCCAGCAGACAATTCGGGCAGAGTGGAAACACCATATATTTT. Translation: CASRQFGQSGNTIYF.